This T cell receptor (beta chain) was recorded in a study of T-cell memory formation after mild COVID-19. Overall study results and limits: Balance between CD4 and CD8 was seen in clones contracting day 15 to 85, and a CD4+ lean was seen in later expanders.

This CDR3 is built from 13 residues. The germline V and J ends were trimmed by 4 bases and 3 bases, with 9 bases remaining between them. Germline values: CDR1 SGDLS, CDR2 YYNGEE. Using its own MiXCR run on the 5' RACE reads, TCRdb lists one record per CDR3 protein. The sample includes 350,000 to 450,000 distinct CDR3 sequences, around 18% of them seen just once. This clonotype is a singleton in its sample. Its antigen is as yet unknown. Input material: PBMCs or a T cell subset sorted from them (not recorded which). The sequence derives from an adult woman who had mild COVID-19 (a few samples of this study predate the infection). Cell type and time point are not known. The chain links TRBV9 to TRBJ2-3; D gene uncertain. The CDR3 bases are TGTGCCAGCAGCAGTTCAGCGACAGATACGCAGTATTTT. It yields the protein CASSSSATDTQYF.